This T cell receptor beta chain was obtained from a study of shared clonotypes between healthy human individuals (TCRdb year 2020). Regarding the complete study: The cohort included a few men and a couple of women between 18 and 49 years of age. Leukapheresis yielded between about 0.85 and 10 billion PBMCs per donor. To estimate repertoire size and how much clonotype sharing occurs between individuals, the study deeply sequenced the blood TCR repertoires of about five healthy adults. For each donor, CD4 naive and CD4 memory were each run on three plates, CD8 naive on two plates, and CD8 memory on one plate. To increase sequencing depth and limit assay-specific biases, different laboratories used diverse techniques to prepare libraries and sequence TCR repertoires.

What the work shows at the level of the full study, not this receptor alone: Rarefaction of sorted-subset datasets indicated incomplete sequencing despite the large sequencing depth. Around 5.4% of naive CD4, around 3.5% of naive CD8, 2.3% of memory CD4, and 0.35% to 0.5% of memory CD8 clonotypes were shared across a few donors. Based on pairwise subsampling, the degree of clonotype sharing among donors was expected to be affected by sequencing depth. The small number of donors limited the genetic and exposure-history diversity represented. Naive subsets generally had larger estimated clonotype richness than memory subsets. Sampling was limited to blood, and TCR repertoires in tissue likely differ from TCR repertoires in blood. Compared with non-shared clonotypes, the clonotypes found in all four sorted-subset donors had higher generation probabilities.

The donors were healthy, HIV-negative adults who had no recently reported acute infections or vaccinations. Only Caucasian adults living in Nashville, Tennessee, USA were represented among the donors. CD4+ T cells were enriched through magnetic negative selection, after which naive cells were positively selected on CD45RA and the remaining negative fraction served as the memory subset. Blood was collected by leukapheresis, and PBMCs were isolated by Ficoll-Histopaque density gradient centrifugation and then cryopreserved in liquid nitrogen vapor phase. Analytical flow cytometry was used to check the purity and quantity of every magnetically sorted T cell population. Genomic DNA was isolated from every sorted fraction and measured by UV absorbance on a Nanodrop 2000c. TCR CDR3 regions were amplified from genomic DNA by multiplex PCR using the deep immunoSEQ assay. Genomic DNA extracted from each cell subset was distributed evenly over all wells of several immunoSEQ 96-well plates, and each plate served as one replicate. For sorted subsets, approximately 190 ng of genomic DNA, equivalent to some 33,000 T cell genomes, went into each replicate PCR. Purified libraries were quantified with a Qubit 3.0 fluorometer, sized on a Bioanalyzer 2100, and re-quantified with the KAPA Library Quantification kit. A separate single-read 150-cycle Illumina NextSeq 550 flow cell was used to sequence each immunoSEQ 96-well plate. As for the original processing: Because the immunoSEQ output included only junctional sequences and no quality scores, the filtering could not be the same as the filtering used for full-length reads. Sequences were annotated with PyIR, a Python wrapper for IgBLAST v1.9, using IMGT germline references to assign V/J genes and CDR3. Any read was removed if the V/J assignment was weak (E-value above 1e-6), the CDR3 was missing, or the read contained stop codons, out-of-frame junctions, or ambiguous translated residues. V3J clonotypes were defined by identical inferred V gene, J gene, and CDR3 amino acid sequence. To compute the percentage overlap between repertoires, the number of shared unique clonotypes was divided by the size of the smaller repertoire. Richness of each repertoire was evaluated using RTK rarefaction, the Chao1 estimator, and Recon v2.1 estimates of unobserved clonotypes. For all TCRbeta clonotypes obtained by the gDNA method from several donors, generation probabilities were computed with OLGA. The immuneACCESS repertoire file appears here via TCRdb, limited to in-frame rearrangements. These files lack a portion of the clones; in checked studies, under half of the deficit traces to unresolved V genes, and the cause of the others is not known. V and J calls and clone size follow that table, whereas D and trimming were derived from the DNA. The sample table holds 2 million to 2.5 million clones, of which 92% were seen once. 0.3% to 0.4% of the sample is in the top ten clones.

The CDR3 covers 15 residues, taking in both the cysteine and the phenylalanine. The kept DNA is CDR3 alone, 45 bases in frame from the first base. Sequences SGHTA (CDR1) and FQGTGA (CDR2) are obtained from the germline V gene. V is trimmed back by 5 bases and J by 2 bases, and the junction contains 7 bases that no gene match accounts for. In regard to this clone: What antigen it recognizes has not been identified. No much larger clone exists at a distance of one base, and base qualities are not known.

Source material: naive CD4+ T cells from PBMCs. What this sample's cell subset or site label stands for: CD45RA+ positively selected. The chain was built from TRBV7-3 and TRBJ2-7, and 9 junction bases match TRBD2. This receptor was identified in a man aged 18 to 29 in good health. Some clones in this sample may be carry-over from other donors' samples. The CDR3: CASSPDSGRTYEQYF. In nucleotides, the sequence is TGTGCCAGCAGCCCCGATAGCGGGAGAACCTACGAGCAGTACTTC.